Shown below are 14 T cell receptor beta chains from a single sample sequenced in a study of tumor-infiltrating lymphocytes in primary liver carcinoma. With a constant-region primer, TCR beta cDNA was made from approximately 500 ng of total RNA. ARM-PCR was slightly modified, and three nested multiplex PCR rounds with it gave rise to the TCR beta libraries. With TRBV1-TRBV30 forward primers and a C-beta reverse primer, the first two PCR rounds were run for about 10 cycles each. TCRdb itself ran the multiplex PCR reads through MiXCR, one entry per CDR3 protein. The data hold some 180,000 distinct CDR3 sequences, with 60% observed a single time. Unsorted whole blood yielded the blood RNA, and germline DNA was also extracted. The sequencing sample was made of peripheral blood. The receptors originated from a man between 40 and 49 years old with primary liver carcinoma and hepatitis B virus infection.

Concerning this clonotype itself: A much larger clone sits a single nucleotide away, making a read error possible. The chain is built from TRBV7-8 and TRBJ2-5; D gene uncertain. The CDR3 has 15 residues. Looked up from germline, CDR1 is SGHVS and CDR2 is FQNEAQ. Trimming pared 5 bases from V and 2 bases from J, leaving 15 bases between. The CDR3: CASSPRYSTQETQYF. The CDR3 DNA reads TGTGCCAGCAGCCCCCGCTACAGTACTCAAGAGACCCAGTACTTC.

A note on this clonotype: The junction and the germline gene differ at one end; a read error may be behind it. In DNA, the CDR3 is TGCAGCGTTGGTGGGGGGGACATTGAAGCTTCCTTT. Translation: CSVGGGDIEASF. This rearrangement joins TRBV29-1 to TRBJ1-1; possible D gene TRBD1, 6 bases. The germline V gene has CDR1 SQVTM and CDR2 ANQGSEA. CDR3 length equals 12 residues.

This sequence joins TRBV7-8 and TRBJ2-1; D is ambiguous. This CDR3 has 14 amino acids. V gave up 1 base and J gave up 3 bases, with 7 bases separating them. Per the germline V gene, CDR1 is SGHVS and CDR2 is FQNEAQ. The CDR3 sequence: CASSLVRDYNEQFF. Written as DNA, the CDR3 is TGTGCCAGCAGCTTAGTACGTGACTACAATGAGCAGTTCTTC.

On this clonotype itself: The junction shows a germline mismatch at one end, possibly a read error. This chain links TRBV14 with TRBJ2-3, with 9 positions matching TRBD1. This CDR3 contains 15 residues. Germline V CDR1 and CDR2: SGHDN, FVKESK. The CDR3 nucleotides read TGTACCAGCAGCCAACAGACAGGGGGAGGAAATACGCAGTATTTT. It specifies CTSSQQTGGGNTQYF.

The chain couples TRBV29-1 to TRBJ2-3; D might be TRBD1 (5 bases). V was shortened by 7 bases and J by 4 bases, with 9 bases between the two germline ends. Looked up from germline, CDR1 is SQVTM and CDR2 is ANQGSEA. This CDR3 has 11 residues. The CDR3 protein is CSAHRSDTQYF. The CDR3 nucleotides read TGCAGCGCTCACAGGTCAGATACGCAGTATTTT.

Regarding this clonotype: Its ends do not fully match the called genes, so a read error is possible. This chain joins TRBV29-1 and TRBJ2-3, with 9 bases lining up with TRBD2. This CDR3 has 14 residues. Germline V gene lookup returns CDR1 SQVTM and CDR2 ANQGSEA. CDR3 sequence (DNA): TGCAGCGGTTCGACTAGCGGTCTCATAGATACACAGTATTTT. Translating it yields CSGSTSGLIDTQYF.

The genes are TRBV11-2 and TRBJ1-3; the D gene is possibly TRBD1 (6 bases). The CDR3 is made up of 14 amino acids. Germline lookup yields CDR1 SGHAT and CDR2 FQNNGV. The V and J ends lost 9 bases and 12 bases respectively, with 24 bases between them. CDR3: CASSLEAGRDIIYF. The DNA of the CDR3 is TGTGCCAGTAGCCTAGAGGCGGGACGGGACATCATATATTTT.

V is TRBV28 and J is TRBJ2-5; no clear D gene. The CDR3 runs to 15 residues. Per germline, CDR1 MDHEN and CDR2 SYDVKM. V was cut by 5 bases and J by 1 base, with 14 bases left in between. CDR3 loop: CASSETWSFQETQYF. The CDR3 DNA follows: TGTGCCAGCAGTGAGACATGGTCCTTCCAAGAGACCCAGTACTTC.

This sequence joins TRBV30 and TRBJ2-3; the match to TRBD2 covers 7 bases. Germline-derived CDR1 and CDR2 are GTSNPN and SVGIG (reference sequence). V gave up 5 bases and J gave up 3 bases; unmatched junction bases: 5. The length of the CDR3 is 13 residues. CDR3 DNA sequence: TGTGCCTGGGGACTAGATGGTACAGATACGCAGTATTTT. This codes for CAWGLDGTDTQYF.

This clonotype came up once. A much larger clone lies one base from this, so it may be a read error. The V and J genes are TRBV29-1 and TRBJ2-1; D is ambiguous. The germline gives CDR1 SQVTM, CDR2 ANQGSEA. The CDR3 sequence is 14 residues long. DNA of the CDR3: TGCAGCGTTGACCAGGATGCGAGTTACAATGAGCGGTTCTTC. Protein sequence: CSVDQDASYNERFF.

This chain joins TRBV4-2 and TRBJ2-5, with 11 bases identical to TRBD2. This CDR3 contains 16 residues. Germline V gene data show CDR1 as LGHNA and CDR2 as YNFKEQ. The ends lost 3 bases at V and 8 bases at J; junction bases unmatched: 11. Here the CDR3 reads CASSHRLAGTGDTQYF. The CDR3 DNA reads TGTGCCAGCAGCCACAGACTAGCGGGGACCGGTGACACCCAGTACTTC.

This clonotype was observed many times. The J gene is TRBJ2-3, the V gene TRBV29-1, with TRBD2 as a possible D gene (5 bases). Deletions cut 7 bases from V and 8 bases from J, with 13 bases between. The CDR3 consists of 11 residues. CDR1 and CDR2 from the germline V gene are SQVTM and ANQGSEA. The CDR3 here is CSAYVEGTQYF. Written as DNA, the CDR3 is TGCAGCGCATACGTTGAGGGTACGCAGTATTTT.

The sample holds many counts of this clonotype. V gene TRBV11-2 combines with J gene TRBJ2-1; no clear D. Germline V gene data show CDR1 as SGHAT and CDR2 as FQNNGV. The CDR3 runs 13 residues. Trimming removed 5 bases at V and 12 bases at J, with 17 bases between. The CDR3 sequence is CASSPQGSQRQFF. Written as DNA, the CDR3 is TGTGCCAGCAGCCCGCAAGGGTCCCAGAGGCAGTTCTTC.

J is TRBJ2-7 and V is TRBV28; D is ambiguous. This CDR3 contains 11 residues. Trimming stripped 3 bases from V and 7 bases from J, with 7 bases between. The germline CDR1 and CDR2 sequences are MDHEN and SYDVKM. CDR3 protein: CASSLKREQYF. The CDR3 region has the DNA TGTGCCAGCAGTTTGAAAAGGGAGCAGTACTTC. Full variable domain (outside the CDR3, taken from reference TRBV28 and TRBJ2-7): DVKVTQSSRYLVKRTGEKVFLECVQDMDHENMFWYRQDPGLGLRLIYFSYDVKMKEKGDIPEGYSVSREKKERFSLILESASTNQTSMYLCASSLKREQYFGPGTRLTVT.